Below, one TCR beta chain is given with its context. The CDR3 length is 12 residues. V lost 6 bases to trimming and J lost 8 bases, with 14 bases between them. The germline V gene has CDR1 SQVTM and CDR2 ANQGSEA. TCRdb ran MiXCR on the 5' RACE reads and lists one entry per CDR3 protein. The sample lists 340,000 or so distinct CDR3 sequences, under 15% occurring once. This entry belongs to a study of T cells after yellow fever vaccination. The chain links TRBV29-1 to TRBJ2-1; D gene unclear. This clonotype originated in a man younger than 35 who received the YFV17D yellow fever vaccine. The material was CD4+ T cells sorted from PBMCs, obtained 15 days after the yellow fever booster vaccination. The CDR3 loop is CSVIRPTDEQFF. In DNA, the CDR3 is TGCAGCGTCATCAGGCCCACCGATGAGCAGTTCTTC.